The 15 T cell receptor beta chains given below trace back to one sample, sequenced in a study of T cell responses to AZD1222 COVID-19 vaccine. Libraries were prepared by immunoSEQ multiplex PCR; TCRdb keeps only in-frame clonotypes and omits some of them. The sample lists 150,000 to 200,000 clones, more than 70% occurring once. The sequenced sample was peripheral blood, obtained 28 days after the second AZD1222 dose. Every receptor here comes from an adult who received the AZD1222 COVID-19 vaccine.

This clone is a singleton in its sample. The chain employs TRBV7-2 and TRBJ2-1, with TRBD2 identical over 11 bases. Germline V gene sequence: CDR1 SGHTA, CDR2 FQGNSA. The CDR3 extends over 16 amino acids. Trimming took 5 bases from V and 4 from J; bases not matched to a gene: 7. The CDR3 reads CASSQTGTSGYNEQFF. The CDR3, as DNA: TGTGCCAGCAGCCAAACCGGGACTAGCGGATACAATGAGCAGTTCTTC.

Worth noting for this clone: Within the sample, other DNA sequences also encode this same CDR3. This rearrangement joins TRBV4-2 to TRBJ1-1; 10 nucleotides match TRBD1. CDR3 length: 15 amino acids. Per the germline V gene, CDR1 is LGHNA and CDR2 is YNFKEQ. Unmatched junction bases numbered 3, after V lost 1 base and J lost 4 bases. CDR3 protein: CASSQARTGGTEAFF. DNA for the CDR3: TGTGCCAGCAGCCAAGCTCGGACAGGGGGCACTGAAGCTTTCTTT.

This clone has a single count. This chain links TRBV28 with TRBJ1-5; D is perhaps TRBD1 (6 bases). Trimming removed 8 bases at V and 0 bases at J, with 14 bases between. This CDR3 is built from 15 residues. Germline V gene lookup returns CDR1 MDHEN and CDR2 SYDVKM. In DNA, the CDR3 is TGTGCCAGCCGAGCCGCAGGGGATAGCAATCAGCCCCAGCATTTT. This gives the protein CASRAAGDSNQPQHF.

V is TRBV7-2 and J is TRBJ2-2; 9 nucleotides align to TRBD1. Germline-derived CDR1 and CDR2 are SGHTA and FQGNSA. This CDR3 is 15 amino acids long. V trimming: 5 bases; J trimming: 7 bases; junction bases outside the gene matches: 8. DNA of the CDR3: TGTGCCAGCAGCCTGAGGACAGGGGTGGGCGGGGAGCTGTTTTTT. This gives the protein CASSLRTGVGGELFF.

The chain employs TRBV29-1 and TRBJ2-7, with unresolved D. The CDR3 contains 12 residues. Germline V gives CDR1 SQVTM, CDR2 ANQGSEA. V was cut by 6 bases and J by 5 bases, with 14 bases left in between. This CDR3 is CSVWGPEDEQYF. In nucleotides, the CDR3 is TGCAGCGTGTGGGGTCCTGAGGACGAGCAGTACTTC.

This clone appeared a single time. V usage is TRBV28 and J usage is TRBJ2-1; 14 positions agree with TRBD2. Germline V gene lookup returns CDR1 MDHEN and CDR2 SYDVKM. After removal of 2 bases from V and 6 bases from J, the junction contained 12 bases not matched to a gene. The CDR3 covers 19 residues. The CDR3 loop reads CASSLRTGRGTSGSNEQFF. The CDR3 DNA reads as TGTGCCAGCAGTTTACGTACCGGGAGGGGGACTAGCGGGAGCAATGAGCAGTTCTTC.

The chain is built from TRBV1 and TRBJ2-3. TRBV1 represents a pseudogene. The CDR3 is 16 amino acids. CDR3 sequence: CTSSHSTRLGTDTQYF. CDR3 nucleotides: TGCACCAGCAGCCACTCGACCCGATTAGGCACAGATACGCAGTATTTT.

The V gene is TRBV4-3, the J gene TRBJ2-7; D not certain. The CDR3 is made up of 14 amino acids. V lost 0 bases and J lost 3, with 9 bases in between. Germline CDR1 LGHNA, CDR2 YSLEER. CDR3 region: CASSQESRFYEQYF. The CDR3 DNA reads TGCGCCAGCAGCCAAGAGTCCAGATTCTACGAGCAGTACTTC.

This chain uses TRBV4-2 with TRBJ2-2; D is perhaps TRBD2 (6 bases). This CDR3 contains 15 residues. The V gene lost 3 bases and the J gene lost 6 bases, with 14 bases spanning the gap. CDR1 and CDR2 from the germline V gene are LGHNA and YNFKEQ. The CDR3 reads CASSHGGSASGELFF. The CDR3 DNA reads as TGTGCCAGCAGCCACGGAGGGAGCGCTTCCGGGGAGCTGTTTTTT.

The chain has TRBV28 and TRBJ1-1; D is unclear. The CDR3 contains 14 residues. Germline V gene sequence: CDR1 MDHEN, CDR2 SYDVKM. V shed 2 bases and J shed 0 bases, with 7 bases lying between them. The CDR3 DNA reads TGTGCCAGCAGTTTAGTTAGTATGAACACTGAAGCTTTCTTT. It yields the protein CASSLVSMNTEAFF.

The chain joins TRBV5-1 to TRBJ2-3; D is uncertain. Germline V gene data show CDR1 as SGHRS and CDR2 as YFSETQ. V was shortened by 3 bases and J by 4 bases, with 12 bases between the two germline ends. The length of the CDR3 is 14 residues. The CDR3 DNA reads as TGCGCCAGCAGCTGGACCCGCTGGGCAGATACGCAGTATTTT. It is translated as CASSWTRWADTQYF. The full variable domain, in which reference TRBV5-1 and TRBJ2-3 provide the parts outside the CDR3, is KAGVTQTPRYLIKTRGQQVTLSCSPISGHRSVSWYQQTPGQGLQFLFEYFSETQRNKGNFPGRFSGRQFSNSRSEMNVSTLELGDSALYLCASSWTRWADTQYFGPGTRLTVL.

The chain uses TRBV28 and TRBJ2-1, with unresolved D. The V gene's germline CDR1 is MDHEN and CDR2 SYDVKM. The CDR3 spans 12 residues. The V end was cut by 1 base, the J end by 9 bases, with 7 bases between. The CDR3 is CASSLYRVEQFF. The DNA for the CDR3 is TGTGCCAGCAGTTTATACCGCGTTGAGCAGTTCTTC.

In its sample, this clone was seen a few times. V and J are TRBV24-1 and TRBJ1-1; D is perhaps TRBD1 (5 bases). The CDR3 loop spans 13 amino acids. V lost 4 bases and J lost 5, with 10 bases in between. Germline V gene lookup returns CDR1 KGHDR and CDR2 SFDVKD. The CDR3 coding sequence is TGTGCCACCAGTGACTCAGGGAGGACTGAAGCTTTCTTT. Translated: CATSDSGRTEAFF.

This clone was detected only a few times. The chain recombines TRBV27 with TRBJ1-2; D is undetermined. The V end lost 5 bases, the J end lost 5 bases, and 18 bases lay between the germline ends. Germline V gene data show CDR1 as MNHEY and CDR2 as SMNVEV (reference sequence). This CDR3 has 15 amino acids. The CDR3 sequence is CASSPQRGRGYGYTF. In DNA, the CDR3 is TGTGCCAGCAGTCCGCAACGGGGTCGAGGGTATGGCTACACCTTC.

J is TRBJ2-3 and V is TRBV4-2; no firm D call. V gave up 1 base and J gave up 7 bases, with 6 bases separating them. This CDR3 contains 12 residues. Germline V gene data show CDR1 as LGHNA and CDR2 as YNFKEQ. The DNA for the CDR3 is TGTGCCAGCAGCCAAGGGGCTCATACGCAGTATTTT. This translates into CASSQGAHTQYF.